These 6 T cell receptor beta chains originate from one sample sequenced in a study of CD8+CD57+ T cells in acquired aplastic anemia. Genomic DNA acted as the template from which TCR beta VDJ combination and CDR3 sequence profiling were carried out. TCRdb itself ran the reads through MiXCR, one entry per CDR3 protein. Altogether 200,000 or so distinct CDR3 sequences are present, 64% being singletons, with the ten largest covering around 45%. Sequencing was performed on sorted CD4+, CD8+, or CD8+CD57+ T cells (not recorded which) from PBMCs. The receptor source for this set is a human donor with severe aplastic anemia or a healthy control (not recorded which).

This clonotype appeared many times. V and J are TRBV7-2 and TRBJ2-3; 8 bases are a match to TRBD2. Germline V gene sequence: CDR1 SGHTA, CDR2 FQGNSA. There are 15 residues in the CDR3. The J segment lost 0 bases and the V segment lost 4 bases, leaving 3 bases of the junction unmatched. CDR3 sequence: CASSSGLVSTDTQYF. The DNA for the CDR3 is TGTGCCAGCAGCTCGGGACTAGTGAGCACAGATACGCAGTATTTT.

The chain combines TRBV10-3 with TRBJ2-7; TRBD1 matches 9 bases. The V gene's germline CDR1 is ENHRY and CDR2 SYGVKD. This CDR3 comprises 15 residues. The trim removed 6 bases at V and 4 bases at J, leaving 10 bases unmatched. In nucleotides, the CDR3 is TGTGCCATCAGCAACGGACAGGGGCTCTTTTACGAGCAGTACTTC. This sequence encodes CAISNGQGLFYEQYF.

This clonotype was found a few times. This chain uses TRBV5-5 with TRBJ1-3; D is undetermined. Per the germline V gene, CDR1 is SGHKS and CDR2 is YYEKEE (reference sequence). The CDR3 loop spans 13 amino acids. V lost 0 bases to trimming and J lost 1 base, with 2 bases between them. Here the CDR3 reads CASSLGSGNTIYF. In DNA form, the CDR3 reads TGTGCCAGCAGCTTGGGGTCTGGAAACACCATATATTTT. The full variable domain, in which reference TRBV5-5 and TRBJ1-3 provide the parts outside the CDR3, is DAGVTQSPTHLIKTRGQQVTLRCSPISGHKSVSWYQQVLGQGPQFIFQYYEKEERGRGNFPDRFSARQFPNYSSELNVNALLLGDSALYLCASSLGSGNTIYFGEGSWLTVV.

The genes are TRBV25-1 and TRBJ2-1, with 12 bases identical to TRBD1. The CDR3 is 16 residues long. V lost 4 bases to trimming and J lost 8 bases; unmatched junction nucleotides: 9. Germline CDR1 and CDR2: MGHDK and SYGVNS. The CDR3 coding sequence is TGTGCCAGCAGTGCGGGACAGGGGGCAAGTTTGGATGAGCAGTTCTTC. Protein product: CASSAGQGASLDEQFF. Filled out from reference TRBV25-1 and TRBJ2-1, the complete variable domain reads EADIYQTPRYLVIGTGKKITLECSQTMGHDKMYWYQQDPGMELHLIHYSYGVNSTEKGDLSSESTVSRIRTEHFPLTLESARPSHTSQYLCASSAGQGASLDEQFFGPGTRLTVL.

This clonotype was seen a few times. In DNA form, the CDR3 reads TGTGCCAGCAGTGAAGCGCGACCCGTGGGCCTACCTGAAGCTTTCTTT. Amino acids: CASSEARPVGLPEAFF. The rearrangement uses TRBV2 and TRBJ1-1; D gene uncertain. The CDR3 covers 16 residues. Per the germline V gene, CDR1 is SNHLY and CDR2 is FYNNEI. The V gene lost 0 bases and the J gene lost 6 bases, with 17 bases spanning the gap.

V gene TRBV20-1 combines with J gene TRBJ2-1; TRBD2 matches 9 bases. CDR3 length: 16 residues. The V and J ends lost 3 bases and 4 bases, in that order; junction bases with no gene match: 10. Germline loops: CDR1 DFQATT, CDR2 SNEGSKA (reference sequence). CDR3 nucleotide sequence: TGCAGTGCTAGTGCTTTAACTAGCGGGCCATACAATGAGCAGTTCTTC. The encoded protein is CSASALTSGPYNEQFF.